The 3 T cell receptor beta chains listed next were all sequenced from one sample in a study of T-cell reconstitution after alpha-beta-depleted transplantation in children (dated by TCRdb to 2015 to 2016). Library generation was performed with PCR. TCRdb shows the sequencer as Illumina HiSeq 2500. To normalize quantification of the TCRbeta repertoire, the TCR libraries were built with molecular barcoding that relied on unique molecular identifiers. The public sequencing data were trimmed at Q25 with fastp and processed into clonotypes with MiXCR by TCRdb, which kept only in-frame beta chains. Entries are consolidated by CDR3 protein sequence, retaining the most common genes and DNA. For this sample there are 450,000 to 550,000 distinct CDR3 sequences; about an eighth appear just once. The ten top clones hold 12% to 15% of the sample. The label giving this sample's treatment or condition can be read as: allogeneic hematopoietic cell transplantation with graft depleted of TCRalphabeta T cells and CD19 B cells.

Sequencing used PBMCs, mostly from graft donor cells, obtained 180 days after TCRalphabeta/CD19-depleted stem cell transplant. These receptors all come from a female patient aged 2-9 years who had a stem cell transplant for aplastic anemia, so the T cells may come from the graft donor.

The gene calls are TRBV5-5 and TRBJ1-4, with TRBD1 matching 7 bases. The CDR3 consists of 18 residues. Per germline, CDR1 SGHKS and CDR2 YYEKEE (reference sequence). V shed 4 bases and J 0 bases; nucleotides not matched to a gene: 12. CDR3 in amino acids: CASSPGQAPMATNEKLFF. The CDR3 coding sequence is TGTGCCAGCAGCCCCGGACAGGCTCCGATGGCAACTAATGAAAAACTGTTTTTT.

The chain links TRBV15 to TRBJ2-7; 8 bases are a match to TRBD1. Germline V gives CDR1 LNHNV, CDR2 YYDKDF (reference sequence). Trimming removed 8 bases from V and 4 bases from J; junction bases left unmatched: 7. The CDR3 loop spans 13 amino acids. CDR3 in DNA: TGTGCCACCGCCCAGACAGGGGTTTACGAGCAGTACTTC. Translating gives CATAQTGVYEQYF.

This clonotype was observed many times. V is TRBV29-1 and J is TRBJ2-7, with TRBD2 as a possible D gene (5 bases). The CDR3 runs to 15 residues. Per the germline V gene, CDR1 is SQVTM and CDR2 is ANQGSEA. V gave up 5 bases and J gave up 2 bases, with 19 bases separating them. The CDR3 coding sequence is TGCAGCGTTCTGGTAGGACTCACCGATCCCTACGAGCAGTACTTC. Residues: CSVLVGLTDPYEQYF.